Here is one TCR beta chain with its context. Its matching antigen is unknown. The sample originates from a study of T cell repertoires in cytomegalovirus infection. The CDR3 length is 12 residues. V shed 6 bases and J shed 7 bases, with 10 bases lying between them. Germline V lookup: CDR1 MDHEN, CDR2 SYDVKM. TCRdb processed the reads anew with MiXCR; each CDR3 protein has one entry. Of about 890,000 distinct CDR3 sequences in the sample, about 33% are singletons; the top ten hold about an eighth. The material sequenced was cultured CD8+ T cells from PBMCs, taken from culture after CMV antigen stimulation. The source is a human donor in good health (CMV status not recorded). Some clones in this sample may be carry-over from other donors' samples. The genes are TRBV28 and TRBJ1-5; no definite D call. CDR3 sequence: CASRRQAQPQHF. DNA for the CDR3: TGTGCCAGCAGACGACAAGCACAGCCCCAGCATTTT.